This paragraph covers one TCR beta chain sequence. TCRdb keeps only in-frame clones here, not all; method: immunoSEQ multiplex PCR. In the table there are about 41,000 clones, around 87% of which are singletons. Germline CDR1 reads SGDLS; CDR2 reads YYNGEE. The CDR3 contains 15 residues. After removal of 4 bases from V and 1 base from J, the junction contained 5 bases not matched to a gene. These data originate in a study of OX40 agonist ivuxolimab in advanced cancers. The specimen was CD4+ or CD8+ T cells sorted from blood, collected in a trial of the OX40 agonist ivuxolimab. The clonotype comes from an adult with an advanced solid tumor such as melanoma, head and neck, liver or kidney cancer. The rearrangement links TRBV9 to TRBJ2-7; 10 bases align to TRBD2. Here the CDR3 DNA reads TGTGCCAGCAGCTCGGGACTAGCGTATTCCTACGAGCAGTACTTC. Residues: CASSSGLAYSYEQYF.